This is a list of T cell receptor beta chains from one sample in a study of blood T cell repertoires in COVID-19. Measured with immunoSEQ multiplex PCR; TCRdb has only the in-frame clones, and not every one. This sample carries 300,000 to 400,000 clones, about 90% of them seen once, and the ten largest clones take 3% to 4%. Sequenced sample: peripheral blood. The receptor set was obtained from a woman between 18 and 30 years old who had recovered from COVID-19. The CDR3 runs from the conserved cysteine through the conserved F or W. Fields, in order: V gene, clone size, D gene, J gene, CDR3 DNA, CDR3 protein. A D gene is named only where the DNA matches it firmly. Expanded clones are given a class, and other clones once, few, many or no size at all.

v_call: TRBV6-2/TRBV6-3
clone_size: .
d_call: .
j_call: TRBJ2-2
cdr3_nt: TGTGCCAGCACCCCGGGGCTCCCCGGGGAGCTGTTTTTT
cdr3_aa: CASTPGLPGELFF

v_call: TRBV5-1
clone_size: once
d_call: TRBD2
j_call: TRBJ2-2
cdr3_nt: TGCGCCAGCAGCTTGGTAGCGGGAGTGGTCGGGGAGCTGTTTTTT
cdr3_aa: CASSLVAGVVGELFF

v_call: TRBV12-3/TRBV12-4
clone_size: .
d_call: .
j_call: TRBJ2-3
cdr3_nt: TGTGCCAGCAGTTTTGGAGGTGATACGCAGTATTTT
cdr3_aa: CASSFGGDTQYF

v_call: TRBV19
clone_size: once
d_call: TRBD1
j_call: TRBJ2-5
cdr3_nt: TGTGCCAGTAGCATCCAGGGGGCTGGGGAGACCCAGTACTTC
cdr3_aa: CASSIQGAGETQYF

v_call: TRBV7-2
clone_size: .
d_call: .
j_call: TRBJ1-1
cdr3_nt: TGTGCCAGCAGCTTAGTTCCAGGTCCGAACACTGAAGCTTTCTTT
cdr3_aa: CASSLVPGPNTEAFF

v_call: TRBV5-1
clone_size: .
d_call: .
j_call: TRBJ1-1
cdr3_nt: TGCGCCAGCAGCTCCCTGGACAGACCGGGCACTGAAGCTTTCTTT
cdr3_aa: CASSSLDRPGTEAFF

v_call: TRBV29-1
clone_size: .
d_call: .
j_call: TRBJ1-1
cdr3_nt: TGCGGGGGAGGGGGTAAGGGCACTGAAGCTTTCTTT
cdr3_aa: CGGGGKGTEAFF

v_call: TRBV29-1
clone_size: .
d_call: TRBD1
j_call: TRBJ1-2
cdr3_nt: TGCAGCGCCCGACAGGGATGGAAACAGGGCGCTTATAGCTACACCTTC
cdr3_aa: CSARQGWKQGAYSYTF

v_call: TRBV10-3
clone_size: .
d_call: .
j_call: TRBJ2-1
cdr3_nt: TGTGCCATCAGTAGCCGACTAGGTACCTACAATGAGCAGTTCTTC
cdr3_aa: CAISSRLGTYNEQFF

v_call: TRBV15
clone_size: .
d_call: .
j_call: TRBJ2-1
cdr3_nt: TGTGCCACCAGTATCAGGGTCGATGAGCAGTTCTTC
cdr3_aa: CATSIRVDEQFF